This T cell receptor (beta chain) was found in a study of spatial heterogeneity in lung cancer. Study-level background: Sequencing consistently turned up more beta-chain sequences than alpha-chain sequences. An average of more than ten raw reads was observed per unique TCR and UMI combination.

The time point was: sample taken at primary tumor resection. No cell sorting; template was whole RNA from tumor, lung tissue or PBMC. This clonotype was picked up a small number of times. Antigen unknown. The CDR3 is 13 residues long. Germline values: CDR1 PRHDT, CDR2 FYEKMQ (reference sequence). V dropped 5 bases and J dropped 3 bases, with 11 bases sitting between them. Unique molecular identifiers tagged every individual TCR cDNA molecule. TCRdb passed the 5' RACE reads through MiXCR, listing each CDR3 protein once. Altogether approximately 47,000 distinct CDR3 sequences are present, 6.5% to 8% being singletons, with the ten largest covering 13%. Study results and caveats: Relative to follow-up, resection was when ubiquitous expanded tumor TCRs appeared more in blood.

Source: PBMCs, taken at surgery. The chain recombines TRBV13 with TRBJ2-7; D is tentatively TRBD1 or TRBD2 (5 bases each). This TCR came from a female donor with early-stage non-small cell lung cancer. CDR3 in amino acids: CASSKGRLYEQYF. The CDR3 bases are TGTGCCAGCAGCAAGGGACGGCTCTACGAGCAGTACTTC.